The next 6 T cell receptor beta chains were all read from a single sample in a study of patients and donors after allogeneic stem cell transplantation. Each CDR3 protein gets one entry after TCRdb re-called the RT-PCR reads with MiXCR. The table lists some 150,000 distinct CDR3 sequences, about a third of them singletons. Sequenced sample: blood, either unsorted or a sorted T cell fraction (not recorded which). These receptors originate from a human donor who was either an allogeneic HSCT recipient or a stem cell or donor lymphocyte infusion donor (not recorded which). It is not recorded whose cells these are; they may come from a transplant donor.

This clonotype appeared a few times. The V gene is TRBV9, the J gene TRBJ2-1; D could derive from TRBD1 or TRBD2 (6 bases each). Trimming removed 3 bases from V and 0 bases from J, with 16 bases in between. Germline loops: CDR1 SGDLS, CDR2 YYNGEE. The CDR3 contains 17 residues. The DNA for the CDR3 is TGTGCCAGCAGCGGCGAAGGGGGGCCCAGCTCCTACAATGAGCAGTTCTTC. It is translated as CASSGEGGPSSYNEQFF.

CDR3 nucleotide sequence: TGTGCCAGCAGCTTAGTCCCCAGCGGCCAAGAGACCCAGTACTTC. This encodes CASSLVPSGQETQYF. The chain combines TRBV11-2 with TRBJ2-5; the D gene is possibly TRBD2 (5 bases). Germline lookup yields CDR1 SGHAT and CDR2 FQNNGV. The CDR3 has 15 residues. Trimming removed 1 base from V and 1 base from J, with 10 bases in between.

For this clonotype: An end of the junction does not agree with germline; a read error may underlie this. The genes are TRBV12-3 or TRBV12-4 and TRBJ1-4; no clear D. The CDR3 runs to 16 residues. CDR3 loop: CASRLGNTATNEKLFF. The CDR3 DNA sequence: TGTGCCAGCAGGTTAGGTAACACGGCAACTAATGAAAAACTGTTTTTT.

This clonotype has only a few counts. The chain is built from TRBV3-1 and TRBJ1-4, with a weak D call TRBD1 (5 bases). In germline, CDR1 is LGHDT, CDR2 YNNKEL (reference sequence). The V gene lost 3 bases and the J gene lost 10 bases, with 15 bases spanning the gap. The CDR3 runs to 14 residues. The CDR3 loop reads CASSQPPGTGKLFF. The CDR3 nucleotides are TGTGCCAGCAGCCAGCCACCGGGGACGGGAAAACTGTTTTTT.

J is TRBJ1-1 and V is TRBV5-5; a possible D gene is TRBD1 (5 bases). Trimming took off 0 bases at V and 0 bases at J, with 9 bases between the two ends. Germline CDR1 SGHKS, CDR2 YYEKEE (reference sequence). This CDR3 has 15 residues. The CDR3 DNA follows: TGTGCCAGCAGCTTGGATCCAGGGATGAACACTGAAGCTTTCTTT. Its protein is CASSLDPGMNTEAFF.

This clonotype was counted only a few times. The J gene is TRBJ1-2, the V gene TRBV12-3 or TRBV12-4; 7 bases align to TRBD1. The V segment lost 3 bases and the J segment 8 bases; nucleotides outside the gene matches: 6. The CDR3 has 13 residues. The CDR3 region has the DNA TGTGCCAGCAGTTTGGTAAAAGGGGGCGGCTACACCTTC. This codes for CASSLVKGGGYTF.